This T cell receptor beta chain was observed in a study of early T cells in non-severe SARS-CoV-2 infection. At the level of the study: Sequenced material consisted of bulk RNA (from unsorted whole blood), and chains were unpaired. Whole-study findings and limits: Anti-spike CD8 responses were favored by VDJdb matching, which missed private and CD4 specificities.

The protocol attached unique molecular identifiers to individual cDNA molecules. TCRdb fed the 5' RACE reads into MiXCR, producing one record per CDR3 protein. The sample consists of about 56,000 distinct CDR3 sequences, about 12% of them appearing once. Germline CDR1 SNHLY, CDR2 FYNNEI. CDR3 size: 14 residues. With 3 bases removed from V and 1 base from J, the gap between germline ends came to 7 bases. Many counts were recorded for this clonotype. What it binds is unknown. Sequences were obtained from whole blood. This sequence was found in an adult who was a healthcare worker with PCR-confirmed SARS-CoV-2 infection or an uninfected control (not recorded which). The rearrangement links TRBV2 to TRBJ1-5; no firm D call. CDR3 loop: CASSDGRSNQPQHF. Here the CDR3 DNA reads TGTGCCAGCAGTGACGGCCGAAGCAATCAGCCCCAGCATTTT.